What follows are 31 T cell receptor beta chains derived from one specimen sequenced in a study of T cells in Graves' hyperthyroidism and ophthalmopathy. RNA transcripts provided the source from which TCR beta CDR3 regions were amplified. When the TCR CDR3 underwent first-round RT-PCR, the HTBI primer set was used. TCRdb recomputed calls from the multiplex PCR reads with MiXCR, one row per CDR3 protein. The data contain roughly 800,000 distinct CDR3 sequences, over 35% of them singletons. The specimen sequenced was blood. The receptor set was obtained from a man between 18 and 35 years old with Graves' hyperthyroidism.

This clonotype has just a few counts. The rearrangement uses TRBV9 and TRBJ2-2; D ambiguous. CDR3 length equals 13 residues. Germline-derived CDR1 and CDR2 are SGDLS and YYNGEE. The V and J ends lost 5 bases and 4 bases respectively, with 9 bases between them. CDR3 residues: CASSPPVTGELFF. The CDR3, as DNA: TGTGCCAGCAGTCCGCCGGTCACCGGGGAGCTGTTTTTT.

This clonotype was counted ten times or more. The rearrangement joins TRBV29-1 to TRBJ2-6; TRBD2 aligns across 8 bases. The CDR3 covers 16 residues. V shed 6 bases, J shed 0 bases, and the junction held 7 bases outside the gene matches. Germline V gene sequence: CDR1 SQVTM, CDR2 ANQGSEA. The DNA of the CDR3 is TGCAGCGTCCTTCGGGGGGGACACTCTGGGGCCAACGTCCTGACTTTC. Translating it yields CSVLRGGHSGANVLTF.

The gene calls are TRBV19 and TRBJ2-7; 8 positions agree with TRBD2. This CDR3 is 16 amino acids long. Germline CDR1 is LNHDA and CDR2 is SQIVND (reference sequence). V lost 5 bases to trimming and J lost 0 bases; unmatched junction nucleotides: 9. CDR3 loop: CASSPAGREASYEQYF. CDR3 nucleotide sequence: TGTGCCAGTAGTCCCGCCGGGCGGGAGGCCTCCTACGAGCAGTACTTC. Drawing the rest from reference TRBV19 and TRBJ2-7, the complete variable domain is DGGITQSPKYLFRKEGQNVTLSCEQNLNHDAMYWYRQDPGQGLRLIYYSQIVNDFQKGDIAEGYSVSREKKESFPLTVTSAQKNPTAFYLCASSPAGREASYEQYFGPGTRLTVT.

This clonotype is a singleton in its sample. V gene TRBV6-6 combines with J gene TRBJ2-5, with 10 bases that match TRBD2. V lost 8 bases and J lost 5; bases outside the gene matches: 11. The CDR3 totals 15 residues. CDR1 and CDR2 from the germline V gene are MNHNY and SVGAGI (reference sequence). This CDR3 reads CASPRTSGTRETQYF. DNA of the CDR3: TGTGCCAGCCCCCGGACTAGCGGCACGCGGGAGACCCAGTACTTC.

This clonotype was recorded a few times. The J gene is TRBJ2-2, the V gene TRBV7-9, with a possible D match to TRBD1 (6 bases). V was clipped by 5 bases and J by 6 bases, with 13 bases between them. The CDR3 runs 14 residues. Germline CDR1 reads SEHNR; CDR2 reads FQNEAQ (reference sequence). CDR3 in DNA: TGTGCCAGCAGCCACTCGCAGGGGTCCGGGGAGCTGTTTTTT. Amino acids: CASSHSQGSGELFF.

This clonotype was recorded a few times. The chain recombines TRBV29-1 with TRBJ2-5; TRBD1 matches at 7 bases. V was clipped by 3 bases and J by 3 bases; unmatched bases: 7. CDR1 SQVTM and CDR2 ANQGSEA come from the germline V gene. The CDR3 contains 14 residues. CDR3 in amino acids: CSVEVAGGEETQYF. The CDR3 DNA reads TGCAGCGTTGAGGTGGCAGGGGGAGAAGAGACCCAGTACTTC.

A word on this clonotype: At one end, the junction sequence differs from germline, possibly due to a read error. The chain joins TRBV19 to TRBJ1-2; tentative D call: TRBD1 (6 bases). The CDR3 extends over 13 amino acids. Per germline, CDR1 LNHDA and CDR2 SQIVND (reference sequence). This CDR3 is CASSMGAGYGYTF. Written as DNA, the CDR3 is TGTGCTAGTAGTATGGGGGCAGGCTATGGCTACACCTTC.

The chain recombines TRBV7-2 with TRBJ1-4, with TRBD1 identical over 7 bases. The germline V gene has CDR1 SGHTA and CDR2 FQGNSA. V lost 2 bases and J lost 5; bases outside the gene matches: 8. The CDR3 consists of 16 residues. The CDR3 bases are TGTGCCAGCAGCTTATTAGGGGGACAGCGGAATGAAAAACTGTTTTTT. Translating it yields CASSLLGGQRNEKLFF.

This clonotype was counted many times. The chain uses TRBV7-2 and TRBJ1-2; no clear D gene. CDR1 and CDR2 (germline): SGHTA, FQGNSA. This CDR3 has 13 residues. Trimming cost V 4 bases and J 5 bases, with 11 bases left between them. As DNA, the CDR3 is TGTGCCAGCAGCTCCACCCAGTCGTATGGCTACACCTTC. This encodes CASSSTQSYGYTF.

V and J are TRBV28 and TRBJ1-3, with no clear D. Per the germline V gene, CDR1 is MDHEN and CDR2 is SYDVKM. The CDR3 totals 16 residues. Between the trimmed V and J ends, which lost 5 bases and 0 bases, there was a span of 14 bases. CDR3 sequence reads: CASSGGWKYSGNTIYF. The CDR3 DNA follows: TGTGCCAGCAGTGGAGGGTGGAAGTACTCTGGAAACACCATATATTTT.

This clonotype was recorded at least ten times. The chain employs TRBV2 and TRBJ1-2; D call uncertain. Germline loops: CDR1 SNHLY, CDR2 FYNNEI. The CDR3 spans 14 residues. V lost 5 bases to trimming and J lost 8 bases, with 18 bases between them. The CDR3 DNA is TGTGCCAGCAGTCCGACGGAGCGGGCGAGAGGCTACACCTTC. This gives the protein CASSPTERARGYTF.

This clonotype came up a few times. This rearrangement joins TRBV5-5 to TRBJ1-5, with unresolved D. This CDR3 spans 15 amino acids. V shed 3 bases and J shed 2 bases, with 12 bases lying between them. CDR1 and CDR2 from the germline V gene are SGHKS and YYEKEE (reference sequence). CDR3 residues: CASSWGFSGNQPQHF. CDR3 nucleotide sequence: TGTGCCAGCAGCTGGGGTTTCTCTGGCAATCAGCCCCAGCATTTT.

The V and J genes are TRBV7-9 and TRBJ1-3, with D unresolved. This CDR3 comprises 15 residues. The germline V gene encodes CDR1 SEHNR and CDR2 FQNEAQ (reference sequence). Trimming cost V 2 bases and J 2 bases, with 10 bases left between them. The DNA of the CDR3 is TGTGCCAGCAGCTTAAGGCCAGAAGCTGGAAACACCATATATTTT. It codes for CASSLRPEAGNTIYF.

This clonotype was observed at least ten times. The chain recombines TRBV25-1 with TRBJ1-4; TRBD1 might be the D (5 bases). CDR1 MGHDK and CDR2 SYGVNS come from the germline V gene. Trimming took 6 bases from V and 7 from J, leaving 15 bases between them. This CDR3 is built from 14 residues. The CDR3 DNA is TGTGCCAGCAGCGATACAGGAGGTAGTGAAAAACTGTTTTTT. It specifies CASSDTGGSEKLFF.

This clonotype was seen only a few times. The chain couples TRBV10-2 to TRBJ1-4; D may be TRBD1 (5 bases). This CDR3 has 18 residues. Per germline, CDR1 WSHSY and CDR2 SAAADI. V shed 6 bases and J shed 7 bases, with 27 bases lying between them. The DNA for the CDR3 is TGCGCCAGCAGGACTGGGGCGAACACCGGGGAGCTGAGTGAAAAACTGTTTTTT. As protein: CASRTGANTGELSEKLFF.

Many counts were recorded for this clonotype. The chain employs TRBV5-5 and TRBJ1-4; D is unresolved. The V gene's germline CDR1 is SGHKS and CDR2 YYEKEE (reference sequence). V was cut by 0 bases and J by 12 bases, with 9 bases left in between. The CDR3 totals 12 residues. This CDR3 reads CASSLARGQLFF. CDR3 DNA: TGTGCCAGCAGCTTGGCGAGAGGACAACTGTTTTTT.

The rearrangement uses TRBV5-1 and TRBJ2-7; D tentatively fits TRBD1 or TRBD2 (5 bases each). Per germline, CDR1 SGHRS and CDR2 YFSETQ. This CDR3 region has 14 residues. V was trimmed by 9 bases and J by 0 bases, leaving 16 bases between them. The CDR3 region is CAIRTGTFSYEQYF. The DNA of the CDR3 is TGCGCCATCAGAACGGGGACGTTCTCCTACGAGCAGTACTTC.

This clonotype has a count of ten or more. This chain joins TRBV19 and TRBJ1-2; unclear D gene. The germline CDR1 and CDR2 sequences are LNHDA and SQIVND (reference sequence). This CDR3 is 11 amino acids long. Trimming cost V 7 bases and J 7 bases, with 10 bases left between them. The CDR3: CASISWGGYTF. The CDR3, as DNA: TGTGCCAGTATCTCATGGGGTGGCTACACCTTC.

This clonotype was counted between two and nine times. The chain couples TRBV20-1 to TRBJ1-2, with TRBD1 matching 8 bases. V gave up 5 bases and J gave up 0 bases; unmatched junction bases: 11. The CDR3 contains 16 residues. Germline V gives CDR1 DFQATT, CDR2 SNEGSKA (reference sequence). Here the CDR3 reads CSAFELGQATNYGYTF. The CDR3 DNA reads TGCAGTGCTTTCGAACTGGGACAGGCAACTAACTATGGCTACACCTTC.

The chain couples TRBV2 to TRBJ1-2, with D uncertain. Germline loops: CDR1 SNHLY, CDR2 FYNNEI. Trimming took off 8 bases at V and 2 bases at J, with 9 bases between the two ends. The CDR3 spans 12 residues. The CDR3 DNA sequence: TGTGCCAGCGTTGATGACAACTATGGCTACACCTTC. It translates to CASVDDNYGYTF. Full variable domain (rest looked up from reference TRBV2 and TRBJ1-2): EPEVTQTPSHQVTQMGQEVILRCVPISNHLYFYWYRQILGQKVEFLVSFYNNEISEKSEIFDDQFSVERPDGSNFTLKIRSTKLEDSAMYFCASVDDNYGYTFGSGTRLTVV.

V and J are TRBV19 and TRBJ1-1; 12 bases fit TRBD1. Germline CDR1 LNHDA, CDR2 SQIVND (reference sequence). The CDR3 runs to 18 residues. With 1 base clipped from V and 1 base from J, the junction kept 7 bases outside the gene matches. CDR3 region: CASSIVPGQGAGNTEAFF. CDR3 bases: TGTGCCAGTAGTATAGTTCCGGGACAGGGGGCCGGGAACACTGAAGCTTTCTTT.

This clonotype was counted only a few times. The CDR3 region is CSASIFYEQYF. In nucleotides, the CDR3 is TGCAGTGCTAGTATCTTTTACGAGCAGTACTTC. The genes are TRBV20-1 and TRBJ2-7; no clear D. The CDR3 is 11 residues long. CDR1 and CDR2 from the germline V gene are DFQATT and SNEGSKA (reference sequence). Deletions cut 3 bases from V and 4 bases from J, with 7 bases between.

This clonotype was counted a single time. The V call is TRBV19, the J call TRBJ1-2; a possible D gene is TRBD1 (5 bases). The CDR3 has 15 residues. Trimming took off 0 bases at V and 4 bases at J, with 12 bases between the two ends. Germline CDR1 reads LNHDA; CDR2 reads SQIVND (reference sequence). The CDR3 DNA reads as TGTGCCAGTAGTATAGATCGGGGCGGCAGCTATGGCTACACCTTC. This encodes CASSIDRGGSYGYTF.

This clonotype was detected ten times or more. The chain couples TRBV29-1 to TRBJ2-2; tentative D call: TRBD1 (6 bases). The ends were cut back, 2 bases at V and 4 bases at J, with 11 bases in the middle. The CDR3 runs to 14 residues. Germline V gene sequence: CDR1 SQVTM, CDR2 ANQGSEA. CDR3 amino acids: CSVESDSITGELFF. CDR3 nucleotides: TGCAGCGTTGAATCGGACAGTATCACCGGGGAGCTGTTTTTT.

The V call is TRBV11-1, the J call TRBJ1-6, with TRBD1 matching over 11 bases. J was trimmed by 0 bases and V by 5 bases; bases with no gene match: 12. CDR1 and CDR2 from the germline V gene are SGHAT and FQDESV (reference sequence). The CDR3 has 20 amino acids. CDR3 coding DNA: TGTGCCAGCAGCCAGTCGGCGGGACAGGGGGTTAGCTCCTATAATTCACCCCTCCACTTT. Translation: CASSQSAGQGVSSYNSPLHF.

In its sample, this clonotype was seen many times. The chain uses TRBV2 and TRBJ2-7; no clear D. CDR1 and CDR2 (germline): SNHLY, FYNNEI. This CDR3 has 12 amino acids. V dropped 4 bases and J dropped 6 bases, with 10 bases sitting between them. CDR3 sequence: CASSVTPREQYF. CDR3 bases: TGTGCCAGCAGTGTAACCCCCCGCGAGCAGTACTTC. Based on the CDR3 plus reference TRBV2 and TRBJ2-7, the full variable domain is EPEVTQTPSHQVTQMGQEVILRCVPISNHLYFYWYRQILGQKVEFLVSFYNNEISEKSEIFDDQFSVERPDGSNFTLKIRSTKLEDSAMYFCASSVTPREQYFGPGTRLTVT.

The rearrangement joins TRBV7-3 to TRBJ2-2; the D gene is possibly TRBD2 (6 bases). CDR1 is SGHTA, CDR2 FQGTGA, per germline. This CDR3 spans 12 amino acids. V gave up 11 bases and J gave up 6 bases, with 13 bases separating them. The chain's CDR3 is CAAQLAPGELFF. For the CDR3, the DNA is TGTGCCGCTCAACTAGCTCCCGGGGAGCTGTTTTTT.

A few counts support this clonotype. This may come from a read error, since a much larger clone is one base off. The chain has TRBV11-2 and TRBJ1-5; the D gene is possibly TRBD1 (6 bases). V lost 0 bases, J lost 5 bases, and 8 bases lay in between. CDR3 length: 14 amino acids. Germline V CDR1 and CDR2: SGHAT, FQNNGV. As DNA, the CDR3 is TGTGCCAGCAGCTTAGAACAGGGCCATCAGCCCCAGCATTTT. Protein sequence: CASSLEQGHQPQHF. The variable domain in full, with the rest retrieved from reference TRBV11-2 and TRBJ1-5, is EAGVAQSPRYKIIEKRQSVAFWCNPISGHATLYWYQQILGQGPKLLIQFQNNGVVDDSQLPKDRFSAERLKGVDSTLKIQPAKLEDSAVYLCASSLEQGHQPQHFGDGTRLSIL.

This clonotype was recorded a few times. The J gene is TRBJ2-7, the V gene TRBV20-1, with 7 bases identical to TRBD2. This CDR3 contains 13 residues. The J segment lost 6 bases and the V segment lost 3 bases, leaving 8 bases of the junction unmatched. Germline CDR1 and CDR2: DFQATT and SNEGSKA (reference sequence). The CDR3 sequence is CSASGLWGGEQYF. For the CDR3, the DNA is TGCAGTGCTAGTGGGCTATGGGGGGGCGAGCAGTACTTC.

The chain couples TRBV10-3 to TRBJ2-5; the match to TRBD2 covers 13 bases. The CDR3 is made up of 14 amino acids. The germline CDR1 and CDR2 sequences are ENHRY and SYGVKD. V shed 4 bases, J shed 4 bases, and the junction held 0 bases outside the gene matches. CDR3 residues: CAISGTSGRETQYF. CDR3 DNA: TGTGCCATCAGTGGGACTAGCGGGAGAGAGACCCAGTACTTC.

As concerns this clonotype: A much larger clone differs by one base, so this may be a read error. This chain uses TRBV5-6 with TRBJ2-5; tentative D call: TRBD1 (5 bases). From germline, CDR1 is SGHDT and CDR2 YYEEEE. This CDR3 comprises 11 residues. V lost 4 bases to trimming and J lost 10 bases, with 11 bases between them. The CDR3 DNA reads as TGTGCCAGCAGCCAAGGACACGACCAGTACTTC. Its translation: CASSQGHDQYF.